These T cell receptor beta chains were read from a single sample in a study of regulatory T cells in long-lasting Graves disease. TCRdb itself ran the multiplex PCR reads through MiXCR, one entry per CDR3 protein. The sample contains 550,000 or so distinct CDR3 sequences, approximately 12% of which appear only once. The same specimen was also included in a second study, on T cells in Graves' hyperthyroidism and ophthalmopathy.

Sample: peripheral blood mononuclear cells (PBMCs), taken at new diagnosis, from a patient treated with antithyroid drugs. Receptor source: a woman in her 30s with Graves disease. The CDR3 runs from the conserved cysteine through the conserved F or W. The D gene is left open where the match is weak. Not every row has a clone size; where given, it reads once, few, many or a size class.

CDR3 DNA: TGTGCCAGCAGTGGGGGACAGGGTTTTGGCAATCAGCCCCAGCATTTT; CDR3 protein: CASSGGQGFGNQPQHF; D gene: TRBD1; V gene: TRBV2; J gene: TRBJ1-5; clone size: many
CDR3 DNA: TGTGCCACCAGTGCGAGTAGCGGCGGGGAGCTGTTTTTT; CDR3 protein: CATSASSGGELFF; D gene: NA; V gene: TRBV24-1; J gene: TRBJ2-2; clone size: NA
CDR3 DNA: TGTGCCAGCAGCTTAGGCCCAGAAAACTATGGCTACACCTTC; CDR3 protein: CASSLGPENYGYTF; D gene: NA; V gene: TRBV13; J gene: TRBJ1-2; clone size: many
CDR3 DNA: TGCAGTGCCCGGCGGGATACCTACGAGCAGTACTTC; CDR3 protein: CSARRDTYEQYF; D gene: NA; V gene: TRBV20-1; J gene: TRBJ2-7; clone size: few
CDR3 DNA: TGTGCCTGGACTGCAGGGGCAAATCAGCCCCAGCATTTT; CDR3 protein: CAWTAGANQPQHF; D gene: NA; V gene: TRBV30; J gene: TRBJ1-5; clone size: many
CDR3 DNA: TGTGCCACCAGCAGAGACCGTGTGGGGGCGAACACCGGGGAGCTGTTTTTT; CDR3 protein: CATSRDRVGANTGELFF; D gene: NA; V gene: TRBV15; J gene: TRBJ2-2; clone size: many
CDR3 DNA: TGTGCCAGCAGTTACTCCCGGGCTTGGGACACTGAAGCTTTCTTT; CDR3 protein: CASSYSRAWDTEAFF; D gene: NA; V gene: TRBV6-2/TRBV6-3; J gene: TRBJ1-1; clone size: many
CDR3 DNA: TGTGCCAGCAATGGAGCGGCAGATGAGCAGTTCTTC; CDR3 protein: CASNGAADEQFF; D gene: NA; V gene: TRBV27; J gene: TRBJ2-1; clone size: many
CDR3 DNA: TGTGCCAGTAGTATCCAGCGGGACACTGAAGCTTTCTTT; CDR3 protein: CASSIQRDTEAFF; D gene: NA; V gene: TRBV19; J gene: TRBJ1-1; clone size: many
CDR3 DNA: TGTGCCAGCTCACCTACCATCGTGCGGGGAAATGAGCAGTTCTTC; CDR3 protein: CASSPTIVRGNEQFF; D gene: NA; V gene: TRBV18; J gene: TRBJ2-1; clone size: NA
CDR3 DNA: TGTGCCAGCAGCCAAGCAGGTCAACGCACAGATACGCAGTATTTT; CDR3 protein: CASSQAGQRTDTQYF; D gene: NA; V gene: TRBV4-2; J gene: TRBJ2-3; clone size: few
CDR3 DNA: TGTGCCAGCATCCTATGCGAGCAGTACTTC; CDR3 protein: CASILCEQYF; D gene: NA; V gene: TRBV27; J gene: TRBJ2-7; clone size: few
CDR3 DNA: TGCGCCAGCAGCCAAGATCGGGCAGGGGGGATGGAGACCCAGTACTTC; CDR3 protein: CASSQDRAGGMETQYF; D gene: NA; V gene: TRBV4-1; J gene: TRBJ2-5; clone size: NA
CDR3 DNA: TGTGCCAGCAGCCCCGGACAGGCGAGGTCGTCACCCCTCCACTTT; CDR3 protein: CASSPGQARSSPLHF; D gene: TRBD1; V gene: TRBV7-6; J gene: TRBJ1-6; clone size: few
CDR3 DNA: TGTGCCAGCTCACCCGGGACTAGCAGCGGGACCCAGTACTTC; CDR3 protein: CASSPGTSSGTQYF; D gene: TRBD2; V gene: TRBV18; J gene: TRBJ2-5; clone size: many
CDR3 DNA: TGCGCCAGCAGCTGGAGGGGACGGAGGTACCAAGAGACCCAGTACTTC; CDR3 protein: CASSWRGRRYQETQYF; D gene: NA; V gene: TRBV5-1; J gene: TRBJ2-5; clone size: many
CDR3 DNA: TGTGCCTGGAGTTCTCCCGGTAGGGGCGCTGAAGCTTTCTTT; CDR3 protein: CAWSSPGRGAEAFF; D gene: NA; V gene: TRBV30; J gene: TRBJ1-1; clone size: many
CDR3 DNA: TGTGCCCGACGATCGCCGGGACTAGCGGGCCGTACGCAGTATTTT; CDR3 protein: CARRSPGLAGRTQYF; D gene: TRBD2; V gene: TRBV30; J gene: TRBJ2-3; clone size: NA
CDR3 DNA: TGTGCCAGCGGTTTCACTAGCGGCTACAATGAGCAGTTCTTC; CDR3 protein: CASGFTSGYNEQFF; D gene: TRBD2; V gene: TRBV6-9; J gene: TRBJ2-1; clone size: few
CDR3 DNA: TGTGCCAGTAGTATACAAATGGCGGGAGGCTACAATGAGCAGTTCTTC; CDR3 protein: CASSIQMAGGYNEQFF; D gene: TRBD2; V gene: TRBV19; J gene: TRBJ2-1; clone size: few
CDR3 DNA: TGTGCCAGCAGCTTGACCCCCTGGGGGAGGGCCGGCTTGGTCGAGCAGTACTTC; CDR3 protein: CASSLTPWGRAGLVEQYF; D gene: TRBD2; V gene: TRBV7-9; J gene: TRBJ2-7; clone size: NA
CDR3 DNA: TGTGCCAGCAGCAAGAGCACAGATACGCAGTATTTT; CDR3 protein: CASSKSTDTQYF; D gene: NA; V gene: TRBV7-9; J gene: TRBJ2-3; clone size: NA
CDR3 DNA: TGTGCCAGCAGTGCCGGGACAGGGCGGTACGAGCAGTACTTC; CDR3 protein: CASSAGTGRYEQYF; D gene: TRBD1; V gene: TRBV27; J gene: TRBJ2-7; clone size: many
CDR3 DNA: TGTGCCAGCAGCCGCAGGAGTCTAGCGGGAGAGACCCAGTACTTC; CDR3 protein: CASSRRSLAGETQYF; D gene: TRBD2; V gene: TRBV3-1; J gene: TRBJ2-5; clone size: NA
CDR3 DNA: TGTGCCAGCAGTTTGTGGATAAACAATGAGCAGTTCTTC; CDR3 protein: CASSLWINNEQFF; D gene: NA; V gene: TRBV27; J gene: TRBJ2-1; clone size: many
CDR3 DNA: TGTGCCAGTAGCCCCCGGGCCCACACTGAAGCTTTCTTT; CDR3 protein: CASSPRAHTEAFF; D gene: NA; V gene: TRBV19; J gene: TRBJ1-1; clone size: many
CDR3 DNA: TGTGCCAGCTCAGTGGTCGCGGATTCGGCGAGCACAGATACGCAGTATTTT; CDR3 protein: CASSVVADSASTDTQYF; D gene: NA; V gene: TRBV18; J gene: TRBJ2-3; clone size: few
CDR3 DNA: TGTGCCAGCAGCCCTACAGGGACTAGCAGCACAGATACGCAGTATTTT; CDR3 protein: CASSPTGTSSTDTQYF; D gene: TRBD2; V gene: TRBV11-2; J gene: TRBJ2-3; clone size: NA
CDR3 DNA: TGTGCCAGCAGGGGGGGCTTAGAGACCCAGTACTTC; CDR3 protein: CASRGGLETQYF; D gene: NA; V gene: TRBV5-4; J gene: TRBJ2-5; clone size: few
CDR3 DNA: TGTGCCAGCAGTTACTACGTCGGGGGGTACGAGCAGTACTTC; CDR3 protein: CASSYYVGGYEQYF; D gene: TRBD2; V gene: TRBV6-2/TRBV6-3; J gene: TRBJ2-7; clone size: many
CDR3 DNA: TGTGCCACTAGACTAAGTGAGCAGTTCTTC; CDR3 protein: CATRLSEQFF; D gene: NA; V gene: TRBV24-1; J gene: TRBJ2-1; clone size: NA
CDR3 DNA: TGTGCCAGCAGCTTAGCGCGGCAGGGGCAGTTCTTC; CDR3 protein: CASSLARQGQFF; D gene: NA; V gene: TRBV7-9; J gene: TRBJ2-1; clone size: many
CDR3 DNA: TGTGCCAGCAGCTTCCTGGGCGGGGGCGGTTCTGAGACCCAGTACTTC; CDR3 protein: CASSFLGGGGSETQYF; D gene: NA; V gene: TRBV7-3; J gene: TRBJ2-5; clone size: few
CDR3 DNA: TGTGCCACCAGTGATACCGGGACAGGCGGGGCCGAGCAGTACTTC; CDR3 protein: CATSDTGTGGAEQYF; D gene: TRBD1; V gene: TRBV24-1; J gene: TRBJ2-7; clone size: many
CDR3 DNA: TGCGCCAGCAGCCCCCAGGGGGGAATGAACACTGAAGCTTTCTTT; CDR3 protein: CASSPQGGMNTEAFF; D gene: TRBD1; V gene: TRBV5-1; J gene: TRBJ1-1; clone size: NA
CDR3 DNA: TGTGCCATCAGTGATTTCGCCGGGGAGCTGTTTTTT; CDR3 protein: CAISDFAGELFF; D gene: NA; V gene: TRBV10-3; J gene: TRBJ2-2; clone size: many
CDR3 DNA: TGTGCCAGCAGTGAATGGCGGGGTAATGTTGAGGAGCAGTTCTTC; CDR3 protein: CASSEWRGNVEEQFF; D gene: NA; V gene: TRBV25-1; J gene: TRBJ2-1; clone size: NA
CDR3 DNA: TGTGCCAGCAGCCAGGAGGGGGCGAGGGATGGCTACACCTTC; CDR3 protein: CASSQEGARDGYTF; D gene: TRBD1; V gene: TRBV3-1; J gene: TRBJ1-2; clone size: many
CDR3 DNA: TGTGCCAGCAGCGTAGAAACAGGGGAGTCCTACGAGCAGTACTTC; CDR3 protein: CASSVETGESYEQYF; D gene: TRBD1; V gene: TRBV9; J gene: TRBJ2-7; clone size: few
CDR3 DNA: TGCGCCAGCAGCCAAGTTACGCGACTAGCTAAAGGCACAGATACGCAGTATTTT; CDR3 protein: CASSQVTRLAKGTDTQYF; D gene: TRBD2; V gene: TRBV4-1; J gene: TRBJ2-3; clone size: NA
CDR3 DNA: TGTGCCAGCAGCTTTCGCGACTACCGGCAAGAGACCCAGCACTTC; CDR3 protein: CASSFRDYRQETQHF; D gene: NA; V gene: TRBV7-9; J gene: TRBJ2-5; clone size: many
CDR3 DNA: TGTGCCAGTAGTATAGATTCCGACGCAGGTTCACCCCTCCACTTT; CDR3 protein: CASSIDSDAGSPLHF; D gene: NA; V gene: TRBV19; J gene: TRBJ1-6; clone size: NA
CDR3 DNA: TGTGCCAGCAGTAAGACGGAAGGAAACACCATATATTTT; CDR3 protein: CASSKTEGNTIYF; D gene: NA; V gene: TRBV7-2; J gene: TRBJ1-3; clone size: few
CDR3 DNA: TGCGCCAGCAGCCAAGGTCCCTGGTTCGAGCAGTTCTTC; CDR3 protein: CASSQGPWFEQFF; D gene: NA; V gene: TRBV4-3; J gene: TRBJ2-1; clone size: NA
CDR3 DNA: TGTGCCAGCAGGGTTGGGCAGGGGAGATGGACTGAAGCTTTCTTT; CDR3 protein: CASRVGQGRWTEAFF; D gene: NA; V gene: TRBV6-1; J gene: TRBJ1-1; clone size: few
CDR3 DNA: TGTGCCAGCTGCACAGGACTAGGGAACACTGAAGCTTTCTTT; CDR3 protein: CASCTGLGNTEAFF; D gene: NA; V gene: TRBV11-2; J gene: TRBJ1-1; clone size: many
CDR3 DNA: TGTGCCAGCAGTTTTTTGGGGTTTGATTCACCCCTCCACTTT; CDR3 protein: CASSFLGFDSPLHF; D gene: NA; V gene: TRBV27; J gene: TRBJ1-6; clone size: many
CDR3 DNA: TGCGCCAGCAGCCCCTATACCGGGACTAGCGGGACAGATACGCAGTATTTT; CDR3 protein: CASSPYTGTSGTDTQYF; D gene: TRBD2; V gene: TRBV4-3; J gene: TRBJ2-3; clone size: NA
CDR3 DNA: TGTGCCAGCACCGGGAGGGCCCGGGAGACCCAGTACTTC; CDR3 protein: CASTGRARETQYF; D gene: TRBD2; V gene: TRBV6-1; J gene: TRBJ2-5; clone size: many
CDR3 DNA: TGTGCCAGCTCACGAGAGGACGACAGCCTGCGCACCTTC; CDR3 protein: CASSREDDSLRTF; D gene: NA; V gene: TRBV18; J gene: TRBJ1-2; clone size: many
CDR3 DNA: TGTGCCAGCAGCTTAGATGGTTACTATGGCTACACCTTC; CDR3 protein: CASSLDGYYGYTF; D gene: NA; V gene: TRBV11-2; J gene: TRBJ1-2; clone size: many
CDR3 DNA: TGCAGTGCTAGAGGCGGGAGGGACTACGAGCAGTACTTC; CDR3 protein: CSARGGRDYEQYF; D gene: TRBD2; V gene: TRBV20-1; J gene: TRBJ2-7; clone size: many
CDR3 DNA: TGTGCCAGCAGCCGCTTGAAAGAAACCGGGGAGCTGTTTTTT; CDR3 protein: CASSRLKETGELFF; D gene: NA; V gene: TRBV6-2/TRBV6-3; J gene: TRBJ2-2; clone size: NA
CDR3 DNA: TGCAGTGCACACCGGGACACCGAGCAGTTCTTC; CDR3 protein: CSAHRDTEQFF; D gene: NA; V gene: TRBV20-1; J gene: TRBJ2-1; clone size: many
CDR3 DNA: TGTGCCAGCGGAGACAGGCTAGGCACTGAAGCTTTCTTT; CDR3 protein: CASGDRLGTEAFF; D gene: NA; V gene: TRBV6-1; J gene: TRBJ1-1; clone size: many
CDR3 DNA: TGTGCCAGCAGTTTTGGTCCCCGGGAGACCCAGTACTTC; CDR3 protein: CASSFGPRETQYF; D gene: NA; V gene: TRBV28; J gene: TRBJ2-5; clone size: many